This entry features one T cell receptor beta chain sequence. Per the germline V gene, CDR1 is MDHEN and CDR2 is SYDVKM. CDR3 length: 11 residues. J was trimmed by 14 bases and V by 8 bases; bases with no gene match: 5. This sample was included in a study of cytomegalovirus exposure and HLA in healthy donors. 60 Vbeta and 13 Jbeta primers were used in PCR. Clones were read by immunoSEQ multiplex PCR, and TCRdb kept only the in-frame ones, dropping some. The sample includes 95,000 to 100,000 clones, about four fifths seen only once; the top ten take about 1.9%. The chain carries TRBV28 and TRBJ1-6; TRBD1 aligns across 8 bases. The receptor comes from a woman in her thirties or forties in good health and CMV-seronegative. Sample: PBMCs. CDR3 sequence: CASHRGRTLHF. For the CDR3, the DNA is TGTGCCAGCCACAGGGGGAGAACCCTCCACTTT.